This TCR beta chain was obtained from a study of CD8 T cells in Susac syndrome (dated by TCRdb to 2018 to 2020). Regarding the complete study: Of the Susac syndrome patients who were sequenced, eight were in clinical remission while six had clinically active disease. At the time of blood withdrawal, Susac syndrome patients were either therapy-naive, taking corticosteroids (with some also receiving IVIg), or on IVIg alone. Clonality of the CD8+ T cell repertoire was compared between roughly 13 healthy donors, about 14 Susac syndrome patients and fewer than 16 multiple sclerosis patients. Repertoire sequencing was used to test whether CD8+ T cell activation and differentiation in Susac syndrome was antigen driven.

Points on this clonotype: Its recognized antigen is unknown. Mismatch with germline at one junction end may stem from a read error.

The germline V gene encodes CDR1 GTSNPN and CDR2 SVGIG (reference sequence). The CDR3 goes from the cysteine to the phenylalanine over 13 residues. Just CDR3 DNA is preserved here, 39 bases in frame from base 1. RNA was extracted using the RNeasy kit, and about 0.45 to 1 ug of the RNA was reverse transcribed with random hexamers. TCR beta CDR3 regions were amplified with the immunoSEQ multiplex PCR assay covering 54 Vbeta and 13 Jbeta segments. To correct PCR amplification bias, a synthetic template baseline was used for both primer optimization and computational correction. Per the source publication's procedure: Reads were annotated to V, D and J genes per IMGT and analyzed with immunoSEQ Analyzer, keeping only productive sequences. To calculate clonality, Shannon entropy was normalized by log2 of the number of productive unique sequences and then subtracted from one. For each patient and control, public and private clones were evaluated among the 100 most prevalent clones. A clone was defined as Susac-specific if it was absent from the healthy and MS cohorts, from over 1,000 published viral clones and from other ImmuneACCESS disease sequences. The public reads were reprocessed in TCRdb via fastp at Q25 and MiXCR, keeping in-frame beta chains. A single entry per CDR3 protein holds the most common genes and DNA from its merged rows. TCRdb's processing, not the authors' own work, is the source of the V and J calls. The table for this sample lists around 69,000 distinct CDR3 sequences; around 93% of them were counted only once. The ten largest clonotypes hold around 0.45% of the sample.

Peripheral blood CD8+ and CD4+ T cells from healthy donors, Susac syndrome patients and multiple sclerosis patients were profiled using high-throughput TCR beta sequencing. The Susac syndrome patients fulfilled recently defined diagnostic criteria for definite or probable disease. Bulk CD8+ and CD4+ T cells were purified magnetically by negative isolation, whereas CD8+ TEMRA cells were enriched by FACS. Blood was collected in EDTA tubes and processed within 24 hours, with PBMCs isolated through density gradient centrifugation. PBMCs intended for TCR sequencing were cryopreserved in liquid nitrogen and were subsequently thawed in a 37 degrees C water bath. The sorted or isolated CD4+, CD8+ and CD8+ TEMRA cells reached a purity of at least 90%. General findings and caveats noted by the study authors: Clonal expansion was seen in Susac syndrome CD8+ repertoires, peaking in CD8+ TEMRA cells and being greater in clinically active patients than in remitting ones. The study acknowledged that relatively few individuals were included in the TCR sequencing and HLA analysis. In the total CD8+ and CD8+ TEMRA repertoires, roughly 15 and five Susac-specific public clones, respectively, were identified.

The chain is made from TRBV30 and TRBJ1-3; 7 middle bases align to TRBD1. Sequencing was performed on CD8+ T cells from PBMCs. This receptor was taken from a human donor with Susac syndrome. The CDR3 region reads CAWTTGAGNTICF. The sequence in DNA is TGTGCCTGGACTACAGGGGCTGGAAACACCATATGTTTT.